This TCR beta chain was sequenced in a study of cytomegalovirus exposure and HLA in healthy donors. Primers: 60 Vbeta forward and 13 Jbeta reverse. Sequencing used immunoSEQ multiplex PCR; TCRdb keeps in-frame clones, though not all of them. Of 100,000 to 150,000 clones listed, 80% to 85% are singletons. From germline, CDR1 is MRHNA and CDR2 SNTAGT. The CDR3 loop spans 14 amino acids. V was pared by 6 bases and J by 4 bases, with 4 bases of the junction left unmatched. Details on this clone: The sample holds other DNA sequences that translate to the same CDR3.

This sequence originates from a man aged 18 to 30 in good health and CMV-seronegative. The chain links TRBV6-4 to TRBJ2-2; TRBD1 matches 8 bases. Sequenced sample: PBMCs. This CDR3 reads CASRGQGSTGELFF. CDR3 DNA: TGTGCCAGCAGAGGACAGGGTTCCACCGGGGAGCTGTTTTTT.